The rows below give T cell receptor beta chains drawn from one sample of a study of shared clonotypes between healthy human individuals. Here immunoSEQ multiplex PCR was the method, and the copy in TCRdb shows in-frame clones only, minus some. Among around 940,000 clones listed, about 80% were seen once. The sample comprised memory CD4+ T cells sorted from blood. The origin of the receptors is a man between 18 and 29 years old in good health. Both conserved end residues are part of each CDR3. A D gene is named only where the DNA matches it firmly. Some rows have no size entry. The others give once, few or many, or a class for an expanded clone.

v_gene	len	j_gene	d_gene	abundance	CDR3nt	CDR3aa
TRBV6-1	13	TRBJ1-1	TRBD1	NA	TGTGCCTCCAGACAGGGGGCGGACACTGAAGCTTTCTTT	CASRQGADTEAFF
TRBV7-9	16	TRBJ2-5	TRBD1	once	TGTGCCAGCAGCTTAGACGGGACAGGGCGGCAAGAGACCCAGTACTTC	CASSLDGTGRQETQYF
TRBV5-1	14	TRBJ2-2	NA	NA	TGCGCCAGCAGCCCACGGTGGGACGCCGGGGAGCTGTTTTTT	CASSPRWDAGELFF
TRBV10-2	15	TRBJ2-7	NA	NA	TGCGCCAGCAGTGAAACAGGTGGTTTTCCCTACGAGCAGTACTTC	CASSETGGFPYEQYF
TRBV15	15	TRBJ1-4	NA	NA	TGTGCCACCAGCTTACAACGACAGGCATCTGAAAAACTGTTTTTT	CATSLQRQASEKLFF
TRBV7-9	12	TRBJ1-2	NA	NA	TGTGCCAGCAGCCTCGACGGCTATGGCTACACCTTC	CASSLDGYGYTF
TRBV30	15	TRBJ2-2	NA	NA	TGTGCCTGGAGGACGGACAGCTGGAGGGGCGGGGAGCTGTTTTTT	CAWRTDSWRGGELFF
TRBV28	13	TRBJ2-7	NA	NA	TGTGCCAGCAGTACTGTCTGGGGATACGAGCAGTACTTC	CASSTVWGYEQYF
TRBV30	15	TRBJ2-3	TRBD1	NA	TGTGCCTGGGCCACGGGACAGGGAAACACAGATACGCAGTATTTT	CAWATGQGNTDTQYF
TRBV14	14	TRBJ1-2	TRBD1	once	TGTGCCAGCAGCCAAGTCACAGGGGGAAATGGCTACACCTTC	CASSQVTGGNGYTF
TRBV29-1	13	TRBJ1-1	NA	few	TGCAGCGCAACGGACAGAGGGAACACTGAAGCTTTCTTT	CSATDRGNTEAFF
TRBV28	14	TRBJ2-7	TRBD1	NA	TGTGCCAGCAGTTCAACAGACAGGGACCACGAGCAGTACTTC	CASSSTDRDHEQYF
TRBV25-1	13	TRBJ1-2	NA	NA	TGTGCCAGCAGTGATCCACTGGTCTATGGCTACACCTTC	CASSDPLVYGYTF
TRBV19	14	TRBJ1-1	TRBD1	NA	TGTGCCACCCACAGGGGGCCGGGGAACACTGAAGCTTTCTTT	CATHRGPGNTEAFF
TRBV6-1	13	TRBJ1-1	NA	NA	TGTGCCAGCAAATTCTCCTGGAACACTGAAGCTTTCTTT	CASKFSWNTEAFF
TRBV5-4	15	TRBJ2-3	TRBD2	NA	TGTGCCAGCAGCTTGGCGGGAGGGCGCACAGATACGCAGTATTTT	CASSLAGGRTDTQYF
TRBV5-1	15	TRBJ2-7	TRBD2	NA	TGCGCCAGCAGCACGACTAGCGGTGGTTCCTACGAGCAGTACTTC	CASSTTSGGSYEQYF
TRBV5-1	15	TRBJ2-7	NA	NA	TGCGCCAGCAGCTTACAGGGCAGAAGCTCCTACGAGCAGTACTTC	CASSLQGRSSYEQYF
TRBV2	12	TRBJ2-5	TRBD1	NA	TGTGCCAGCACCGGACAGGGGGAGACCCAGTACTTC	CASTGQGETQYF
TRBV21-1	21	TRBJ2-3	NA	NA	TGTGCCAGCAGCAAAGAACCAACTAGCGGGGGTCCCCCCCGTCACACAGATACGCAGTATTTT	CASSKEPTSGGPPRHTDTQYF
TRBV13	12	TRBJ1-2	NA	NA	TGTGCCAGCAGCCGCGCTGACTATGGCTACACCTTC	CASSRADYGYTF
TRBV7-9	15	TRBJ2-7	TRBD1	few	TGTGCCAGCAGCTTAGATGGGACAGGGGGCTACGAGCAGTACTTC	CASSLDGTGGYEQYF
TRBV7-2	13	TRBJ1-1	NA	NA	TGTGCCAGCAGCTTAGCTTCGGACCCCGAAGCTTTCTTT	CASSLASDPEAFF
TRBV7-9	15	TRBJ2-3	TRBD1	NA	TGTGCCAGCAGCTCGGACGGGACAGGCACAGATACGCAGTATTTT	CASSSDGTGTDTQYF
TRBV27	13	TRBJ2-3	NA	NA	TGTGCCAGCAGCCGAAAAGGACTCTCGGTGCAGTATTTT	CASSRKGLSVQYF
TRBV5-6	13	TRBJ1-2	NA	NA	TGTGCCAGCAGCTTGGGGGGTGTCTATGGCTACACCTTC	CASSLGGVYGYTF
TRBV7-2	15	TRBJ2-5	TRBD2	NA	TGTGCCAGCAGTCGGACTAGCGGGGGCCAAGAGACCCAGTACTTC	CASSRTSGGQETQYF
TRBV11-2	14	TRBJ1-6	NA	many	TGTGCCAGCAGCTTACAGGGAACGTATTCACCCCTCCACTTT	CASSLQGTYSPLHF
TRBV7-2	14	TRBJ2-1	NA	few	TGTGCCAGCAGCTCCCCGGGTCCTCATTATGAGCAGTTCTTC	CASSSPGPHYEQFF
TRBV28	15	TRBJ1-2	NA	NA	TGTGCCAGCAGCGAGCCGGGGACCCCCGGGGGTGGCTACACCTTC	CASSEPGTPGGGYTF
TRBV27	13	TRBJ1-2	NA	NA	TGTGCCAGCAGTTTAATGCAGGGTTTTGGCTACACCTTC	CASSLMQGFGYTF
TRBV4-3	15	TRBJ2-7	NA	few	TGCGCCAGCAGCCAATCTAGTCAGGGGTCCTACGAGCAGTACTTC	CASSQSSQGSYEQYF
TRBV7-2	15	TRBJ1-1	NA	NA	TGTGCCAGCAGCTTAGCGGTACCTATGGGCACTGAAGCTTTCTTT	CASSLAVPMGTEAFF
TRBV7-9	16	TRBJ1-3	NA	NA	TGTGCCAGCAGCTTAGCGATCGCGAGCTCTGGAAACACCATATATTTT	CASSLAIASSGNTIYF
TRBV18	15	TRBJ1-6	NA	NA	TGTGCCAGCTCACCAATCCGGGATGATAATTCACCCCTCCACTTT	CASSPIRDDNSPLHF
TRBV19	13	TRBJ2-7	NA	NA	TGTGCCAGTAGCCTGGGACACTACTACGAGCAGTACTTC	CASSLGHYYEQYF
TRBV19	15	TRBJ1-5	NA	NA	TGTGCCAGTAGTATAGATCGTAGTAGCAATCAGCCCCAGCATTTT	CASSIDRSSNQPQHF
TRBV6-4	13	TRBJ2-1	TRBD2	NA	TGTGCCAGCAGTGACGGGCTAGCGGGAGATAAGTTCTTC	CASSDGLAGDKFF
TRBV6-5	16	TRBJ2-7	TRBD2	NA	TGTGCCAGCAGTTACTCGAAACTAGCGGGAGCCTACGAGCAGTACTTC	CASSYSKLAGAYEQYF
TRBV10-3	14	TRBJ1-1	TRBD1	NA	TGTGCCATCAGTGACGACAGGGCGAACACTGAAGCTTTCTTT	CAISDDRANTEAFF
TRBV7-9	12	TRBJ2-7	TRBD2	NA	TGTGCCAGCGTGGGACTAGGGGACGAGCAGTACTTC	CASVGLGDEQYF
TRBV30	13	TRBJ2-3	NA	NA	TGTGCCTGGGGACTGTTGTCTAAGGATACGCAGTATTTT	CAWGLLSKDTQYF